A selection of T cell receptor beta chains follows, all from one sample in a study of blood T cell repertoires in COVID-19. Assay used: immunoSEQ multiplex PCR; TCRdb lists only in-frame clones, some missing. Among some 300,000 clones listed, approximately 80% were seen once. What was sequenced was peripheral blood. These receptors came from a woman in her 50s with active or convalescent COVID-19. CDR3s include the opening cysteine and the closing phenylalanine or tryptophan. Each record gives: J gene, CDR3 length, V gene, D gene, CDR3 protein. The D gene is left open where the match is weak.

>TRBJ2-2|16|TRBV9|NA
CASSVGQSANTGELFF
>TRBJ2-1|12|TRBV7-2|NA
CASSSRGGEQFF
>TRBJ2-1|20|TRBV3-1/TRBV3-2|TRBD2
CASSSRGGTSGRWPYNEQFF
>TRBJ2-7|14|TRBV2|TRBD2
CASNEREWSYEQYF
>TRBJ1-6|14|TRBV5-1|NA
CASSRLGRDSPLHF
>TRBJ1-1|14|TRBV19|NA
CASSIPQLNTEAFF
>TRBJ1-1|13|TRBV5-1|NA
CASSPDTNTEAFF
>TRBJ2-3|17|TRBV24-1|TRBD2
CATTGTNFSGGTDTQYF
>TRBJ1-1|16|TRBV28|NA
CASSLPDDSRDTEAFF
>TRBJ1-2|15|TRBV5-1|NA
CASSPGLAGGNGYTF
>TRBJ1-5|13|TRBV19|TRBD1
CASSDRVGQPQHF
>TRBJ2-5|17|TRBV5-1|NA
CASSLGLAGGVRETQYF
>TRBJ2-1|15|TRBV5-1|TRBD1
CASSLSGQSPNEQFF
>TRBJ2-2|17|TRBV7-8|TRBD1
CASRPEPGQGASGELFF
>TRBJ1-2|16|TRBV4-2|NA
CASSRERRNFNYGYTF
>TRBJ2-5|16|TRBV28|NA
CASRDNYRVFQETQYF
>TRBJ1-6|15|TRBV4-1|TRBD1
CASSQEGTANSPLHF
>TRBJ1-4|15|TRBV6-5|NA
CASSPWRGLGEKLFF
>TRBJ2-1|17|TRBV7-9|TRBD2
CASSPWTSGRAVNEQFF
>TRBJ1-1|14|TRBV15|NA
CATSRGQVGDEAFF
>TRBJ1-2|14|TRBV10-3|TRBD1
CAISGQGANYGYTF
>TRBJ1-5|13|TRBV6-4|NA
CASRQGPGQPQHF
>TRBJ2-1|15|TRBV7-2|TRBD2
CASSLAGGKNNEQFF
>TRBJ2-3|14|TRBV5-4|TRBD2
CASSSAGATDTQYF
>TRBJ2-7|14|TRBV19|TRBD2
CASSMNRGDYEQYF
>TRBJ1-6|15|TRBV19|TRBD1
CASSPQGATWPPLHF
>TRBJ2-5|15|TRBV5-1|NA
CASSLAHTEQETQYF
>TRBJ1-1|13|TRBV11-2|NA
CASRGRQYTEAFF
>TRBJ1-6|15|TRBV28|NA
CASRYQGSPLSPLHF
>TRBJ2-7|18|TRBV27|TRBD2
CASSLYGTSGRATYEQYF
>TRBJ1-6|17|TRBV2|NA
CASGAAVRSSYNSPLHF
>TRBJ1-2|14|TRBV6-1|NA
CASSEAPGGYRYTF
>TRBJ2-5|19|TRBV7-9|TRBD1
CASNAPQYPGQGIGETQYF
>TRBJ1-3|17|TRBV5-1|TRBD1
CASSLDNRGSSGNTIYF
>TRBJ2-1|14|TRBV28|TRBD2
CASNLGLAGDEQFF
>TRBJ2-5|13|TRBV6-5|TRBD2
CASQLAGQETQYF
>TRBJ1-6|12|TRBV12-3/TRBV12-4|NA
CASSLGGLPLHF
>TRBJ1-2|13|TRBV28|NA
CASTRQGRWGYTF
>TRBJ2-1|18|TRBV4-1|NA
CASSQERAVKVRYNEQFF
>TRBJ2-1|16|TRBV27|TRBD2
CASSLSGTSSYNEQFF
>TRBJ1-2|11|TRBV28|NA
CASRGDGGYTF
>TRBJ2-3|17|TRBV6-6|TRBD2
CASSPLSSGSSTDTQYF
>TRBJ1-3|15|TRBV9|NA
CASSGALGWGNTIYF
>TRBJ2-3|19|TRBV9|NA
CASSVHSSVRGGGTDTQYF
>TRBJ2-3|15|TRBV18|TRBD2
CASSPLAGDPDTQYF
>TRBJ1-6|15|TRBV18|NA
CASSSKTAPNSPLHF
>TRBJ1-6|14|TRBV7-9|NA
CASSLPQVNSPLHF
>TRBJ2-7|15|TRBV15|NA
CATSPTARNSYEQYF
>TRBJ1-1|15|TRBV29-1|TRBD1
CSVMGTGGFDPEAFF
>TRBJ2-7|14|TRBV3-1/TRBV3-2|TRBD1
CASSPGTGVREQYF